This TCR beta chain was recorded in a study of blood T cells in healthy people across ages. Study results and limitations: Higher diversity and more naive CD4+ cells were features of long-lived donors, compared to aged donors.

This clonotype was recorded a few times. The antigen is unknown. No fewer than 6 million PBMCs went into each sample. With a J-beta primer mix and a sample-barcoded 5' primer, a second PCR ran about 7 to 12 cycles. Via MiXCR, TCRdb re-called the 5' RACE reads, giving one row per CDR3 protein. This repertoire shows about 640,000 distinct CDR3 sequences, about 54% found once; its top ten account for over 30%. This receptor was taken from a man aged 55 to 69 in good health. Material: blood.

CDR3 nucleotides: TGTGCCATCAGTGGTCTTGGGGGGGTCGACACCGGGGAGCTGTTTTTT. Translated, it gives CAISGLGGVDTGELFF. This chain uses TRBV10-3 with TRBJ2-2; TRBD2 matches at 7 bases. The CDR3 is made up of 16 amino acids. With 4 bases clipped from V and 3 bases from J, the junction kept 8 bases outside the gene matches. CDR1 ENHRY and CDR2 SYGVKD come from the germline V gene.